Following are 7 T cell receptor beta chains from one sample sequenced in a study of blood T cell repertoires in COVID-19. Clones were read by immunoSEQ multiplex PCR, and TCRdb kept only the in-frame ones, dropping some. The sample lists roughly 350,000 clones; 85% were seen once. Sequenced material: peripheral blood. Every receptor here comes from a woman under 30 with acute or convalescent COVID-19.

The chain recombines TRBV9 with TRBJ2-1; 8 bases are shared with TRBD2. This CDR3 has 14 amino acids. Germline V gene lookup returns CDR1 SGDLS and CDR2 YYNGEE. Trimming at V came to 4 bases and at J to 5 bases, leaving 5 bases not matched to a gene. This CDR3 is CASSSSGLNNEQFF. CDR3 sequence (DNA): TGTGCCAGCAGCTCTAGCGGGCTCAACAATGAGCAGTTCTTC.

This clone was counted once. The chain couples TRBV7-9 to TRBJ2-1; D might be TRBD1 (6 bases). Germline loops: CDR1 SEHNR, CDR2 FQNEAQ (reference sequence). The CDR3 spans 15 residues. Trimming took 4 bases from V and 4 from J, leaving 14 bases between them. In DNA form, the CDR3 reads TGTGCCAGCAGCTCTCCAACAGGGAGATACAATGAGCAGTTCTTC. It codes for CASSSPTGRYNEQFF.

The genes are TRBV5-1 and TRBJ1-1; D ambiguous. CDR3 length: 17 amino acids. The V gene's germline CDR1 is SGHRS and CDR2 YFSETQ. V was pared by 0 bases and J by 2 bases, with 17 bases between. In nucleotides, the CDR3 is TGCGCCAGCAGCTTGGTCATGGAAGATCCAGGTAACACTGAAGCTTTCTTT. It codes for CASSLVMEDPGNTEAFF.

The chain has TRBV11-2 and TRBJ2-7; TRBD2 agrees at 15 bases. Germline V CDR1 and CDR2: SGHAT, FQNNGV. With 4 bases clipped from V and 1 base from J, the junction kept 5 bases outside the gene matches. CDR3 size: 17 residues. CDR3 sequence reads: CASSSSGLAGGSYEQYF. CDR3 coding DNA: TGTGCCAGCAGCTCATCGGGACTAGCGGGAGGATCCTACGAGCAGTACTTC.

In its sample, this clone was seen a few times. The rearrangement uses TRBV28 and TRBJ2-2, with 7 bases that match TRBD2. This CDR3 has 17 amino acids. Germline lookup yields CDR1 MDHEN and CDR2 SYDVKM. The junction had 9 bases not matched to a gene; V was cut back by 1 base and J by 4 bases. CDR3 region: CASSLYPPGRGTGELFF. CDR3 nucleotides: TGTGCCAGCAGTTTATACCCCCCAGGGAGGGGCACCGGGGAGCTGTTTTTT.

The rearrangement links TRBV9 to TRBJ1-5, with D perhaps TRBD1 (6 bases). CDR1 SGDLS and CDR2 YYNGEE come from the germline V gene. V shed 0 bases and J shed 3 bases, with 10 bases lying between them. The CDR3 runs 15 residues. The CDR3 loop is CASSVGGTPNQPQHF. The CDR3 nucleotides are TGTGCCAGCAGCGTAGGGGGGACACCCAATCAGCCCCAGCATTTT.

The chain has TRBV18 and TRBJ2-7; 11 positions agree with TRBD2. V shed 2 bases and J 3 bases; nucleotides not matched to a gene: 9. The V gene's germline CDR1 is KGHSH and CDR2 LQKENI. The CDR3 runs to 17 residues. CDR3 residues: CASSPTSTSGRNYEQYF. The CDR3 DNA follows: TGTGCCAGCTCACCAACTAGCACTAGCGGGAGAAACTACGAGCAGTACTTC.